These T cell receptor beta chains were read from a single sample in a study of human T cells and chemical hapten exposure. TCRdb reprocessed the RACE reads with MiXCR, giving one entry per CDR3 protein. This sample has about 74,000 distinct CDR3 sequences, with less than 15% found just once. The source material was whole blood, sampled in connection with sensitization to the hapten diphenylcyclopropenone (DPC). Receptors were obtained from a woman aged 50 to 60 with alopecia areata. Some clones in this sample may be carry-over from other donors' samples. Both conserved end residues are part of each CDR3.

16	TRBV3-1	TRBJ2-2	CASSHGLAGEAGELFF
14	TRBV20-1	TRBJ2-7	CSASRVGTDAEQYF
16	TRBV20-1	TRBJ2-3	CSAITSGRMSADTRYF
14	TRBV19	TRBJ2-1	CASSTGPGSNEQFF
12	TRBV29-1	TRBJ2-5	CSVGTVQETQYF
13	TRBV28	TRBJ2-3	CASSLQLAGGPYF
13	TRBV11-2	TRBJ2-5	CASSLDGGSTQYF
15	TRBV6-5	TRBJ2-5	CASRPRTQGGETQYF
13	TRBV18	TRBJ2-7	CASSPAGVGEQYF
15	TRBV7-6	TRBJ2-5	CASSLQMGSVETQYF
14	TRBV7-8	TRBJ2-5	CASGRGRTQETQYF
14	TRBV3-1	TRBJ2-2	CASELLEKAGELFF
14	TRBV29-1	TRBJ2-3	CSAGLAGGRDTQYF
16	TRBV6-1	TRBJ1-6	CASSEIWAADNSPLHF
15	TRBV2	TRBJ2-7	CASSDEGLAGGEQYF
15	TRBV19	TRBJ2-2	CASSQGLAVIGELFF
15	TRBV20-1	TRBJ2-3	CSAEGLAGVTDTQYF
16	TRBV20-1	TRBJ2-1	CSASEATSGSKNEQFF
12	TRBV7-2	TRBJ1-1	CASSHMNTEAFF
14	TRBV28	TRBJ2-7	CASSLTPGPYEQYF
17	TRBV27	TRBJ1-5	CASSLSSGQLSNQPQHF
13	TRBV11-2	TRBJ2-5	CASSWRVQETQYF
14	TRBV19	TRBJ2-7	CASSPRQGEYEQYF
13	TRBV3-1	TRBJ2-3	CASSLRTADTQYF
16	TRBV6-2/TRBV6-3	TRBJ2-7	CASSHGLAGISYEQYF
15	TRBV10-3	TRBJ2-7	CAISDEGQGPHEQYF
14	TRBV4-1	TRBJ1-2	CASSQAQGSYGYTF
12	TRBV5-6	TRBJ1-4	CASSSSDRSLFF
11	TRBV2	TRBJ2-1	CASSVVLSWVF
14	TRBV29-1	TRBJ2-6	CSVEVLSGANVLTF
15	TRBV7-2	TRBJ1-1	CASSPHRDRGTEAFF
15	TRBV7-8	TRBJ2-5	CASSLFAGRGETQYF
13	TRBV5-1	TRBJ2-2	CASRGGDTGELFF
16	TRBV18	TRBJ1-3	CASSPPRAFSGNTIYF